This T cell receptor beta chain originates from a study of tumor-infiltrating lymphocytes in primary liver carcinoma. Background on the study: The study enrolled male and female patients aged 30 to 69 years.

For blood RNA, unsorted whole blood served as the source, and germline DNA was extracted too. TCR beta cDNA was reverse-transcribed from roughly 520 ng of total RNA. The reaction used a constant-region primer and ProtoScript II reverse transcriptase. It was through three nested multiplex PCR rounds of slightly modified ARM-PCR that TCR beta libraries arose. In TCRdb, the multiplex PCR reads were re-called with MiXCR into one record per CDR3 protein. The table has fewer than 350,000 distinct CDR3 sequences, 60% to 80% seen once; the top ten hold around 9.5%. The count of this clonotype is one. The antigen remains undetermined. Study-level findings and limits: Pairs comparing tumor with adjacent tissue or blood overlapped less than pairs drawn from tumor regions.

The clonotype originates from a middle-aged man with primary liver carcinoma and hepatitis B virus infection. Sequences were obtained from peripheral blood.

The CDR3 region has the DNA TGCAGCGTTGGAGCCCAGTTGCGGGGGTATAATGAGCAGTTCTTC. Translating gives CSVGAQLRGYNEQFF. The chain carries TRBV29-1 and TRBJ2-1; TRBD2 aligns across 7 bases. This CDR3 is built from 15 residues. The V gene's germline CDR1 is SQVTM and CDR2 ANQGSEA. Trimming took 4 bases from V and 7 from J; bases not matched to a gene: 13.